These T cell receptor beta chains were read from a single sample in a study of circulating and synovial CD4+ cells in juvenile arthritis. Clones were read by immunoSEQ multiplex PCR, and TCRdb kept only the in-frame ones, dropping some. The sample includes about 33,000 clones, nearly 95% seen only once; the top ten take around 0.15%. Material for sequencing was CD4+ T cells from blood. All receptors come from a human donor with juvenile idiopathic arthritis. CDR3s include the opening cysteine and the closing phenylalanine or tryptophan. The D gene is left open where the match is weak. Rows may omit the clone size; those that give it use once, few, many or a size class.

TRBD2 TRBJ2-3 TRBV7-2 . TGTGCCAGTCTGCGGGGGGAGGGCACAGATACGCAGTATTTT CASLRGEGTDTQYF
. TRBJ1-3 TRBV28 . TGTGCCAGCTCCCGGGGGGGGTCTGGAAACACCATATATTTT CASSRGGSGNTIYF
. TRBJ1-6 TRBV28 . TGTGCCAGCAGTTTCCCTAGCCGAATGGGCAGCTCCTATAATTCACCCCTCCACTTT CASSFPSRMGSSYNSPLHF
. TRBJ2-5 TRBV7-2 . TGTGCCAGCAGCTTAGGTGGCGGGCAGAACCAAGAGACCCAGTACTTC CASSLGGGQNQETQYF
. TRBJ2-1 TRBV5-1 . TGCGCCAGCAGCTGGGGACCGGGACAAAACAATGAGCAGTTCTTC CASSWGPGQNNEQFF
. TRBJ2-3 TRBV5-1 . TGCGCCAGCAGCTTGGGGGGGGTAACTAGCACAGATACGCAGTATTTT CASSLGGVTSTDTQYF
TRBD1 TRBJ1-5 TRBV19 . TGTGCCACCAAAGGGACAGCGTATCAGCCCCAGCATTTT CATKGTAYQPQHF
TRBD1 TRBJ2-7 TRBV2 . TGTGCCAGCAGGCCCCCGGGACAGGGCTCCTACGAGCAGTACTTC CASRPPGQGSYEQYF
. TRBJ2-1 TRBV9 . TGTGCCAGCAATAGGGACTTTGGTAATGAGCAGTTCTTC CASNRDFGNEQFF
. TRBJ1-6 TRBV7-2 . TGTGCCAGCAGCTTAGCGCCGAGGGCCGAACAGTCACCCCTCCACTTT CASSLAPRAEQSPLHF
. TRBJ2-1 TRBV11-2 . TGTGCCAGCAGCTCATCCGCGGGGGCCGGTGAGCAGTTCTTC CASSSSAGAGEQFF
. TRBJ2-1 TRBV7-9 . TGTGCCAGCAGCTTAGGAGGTCTAAATCATGAGCAGTTCTTC CASSLGGLNHEQFF
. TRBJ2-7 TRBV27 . TGTGCCAGCAGTTTATATGGCAGAACCTACGAGCAGTACTTC CASSLYGRTYEQYF
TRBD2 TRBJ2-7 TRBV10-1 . TGCGCCAGCAGTGAGCCCGGACTAGCGGTGAACTTC CASSEPGLAVNF
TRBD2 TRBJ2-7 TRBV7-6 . TGTGCCAGCAGTTTCGGCTCGGGAGGGCCCTACGAGCAGTACTTC CASSFGSGGPYEQYF
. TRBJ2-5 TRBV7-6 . TGTGCCAGCAGCTCAGAAGAGACCCAGTACTTC CASSSEETQYF
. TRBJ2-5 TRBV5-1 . TGCGCCAGCAGAAAGACACAAGAGACCCAGTACTTC CASRKTQETQYF
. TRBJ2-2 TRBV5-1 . TGCGCCAGCAGCTTGGGGCCGCTCACCGGGGAGCTGTTTTTT CASSLGPLTGELFF
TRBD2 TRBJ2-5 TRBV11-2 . TGTGCCAGCAGCCCCGGACTAGCGGGAGTAGAGACCCAGTACTTC CASSPGLAGVETQYF
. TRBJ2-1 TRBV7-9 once TGTGCCAGCAGCTCAGCCTCCAAAATTAGCGGAAGCTCCTACAATGAGCAGTTCTTC CASSSASKISGSSYNEQFF
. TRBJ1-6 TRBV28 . TGTGCCAGCACGAGTACACGGGAGAACTATAATTCCCCCCTCCACTTT CASTSTRENYNSPLHF
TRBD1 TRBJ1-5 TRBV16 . TGTGCCAGCAGCCAATCGACAGGGGGCGGTCAGCCCCAGCATTTT CASSQSTGGGQPQHF
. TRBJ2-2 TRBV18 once TGTGCCAGCTCACCACGATCGGGGGCGAACACCGGGGAGCTGTTTTTT CASSPRSGANTGELFF
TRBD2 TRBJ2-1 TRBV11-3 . TGTGCCAGCAGCTTACGGGGGGGAGATGAGCAGTTCTTC CASSLRGGDEQFF
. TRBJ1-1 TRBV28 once TGTGCCAGCGACCCAAGTTTGGGACAAAGAAATACTGAAGCTTTCTTT CASDPSLGQRNTEAFF
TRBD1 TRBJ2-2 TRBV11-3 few TGTGCCAGCAGCTTGGGCAGGGGGCGGGGCACCGGGGAGCTGTTTTTT CASSLGRGRGTGELFF
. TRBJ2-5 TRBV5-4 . TGTGCCAGCAGTTTGGGCGCAGGGGCGTACGAGACCCAGTACTTC CASSLGAGAYETQYF
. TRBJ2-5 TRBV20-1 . TGCAGTGCTACGGGGAAAGAGACCCAGTACTTC CSATGKETQYF
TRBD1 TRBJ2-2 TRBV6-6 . TGTGCCAGCAAGGGGGCGGACAGGGCGTCCACCGGGGAGCTGTTTTTT CASKGADRASTGELFF
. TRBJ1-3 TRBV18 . TGTGCCAGCTCACCACAGGGGCCGAGCTCTGGAAACACCATATATTTT CASSPQGPSSGNTIYF
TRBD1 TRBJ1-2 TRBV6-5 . TGTGCCAGCAGCTTGGACAGGGCTGGAGGCTACACCTTC CASSLDRAGGYTF
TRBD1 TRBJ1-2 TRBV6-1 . TGTGCCAGCAGCCCCCGGGACAGGGATGGCTACACCTTC CASSPRDRDGYTF
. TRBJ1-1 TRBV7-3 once TGTGCCAGCAGCTTGACTCGACAGGCCGACACTGAAGCTTTCTTT CASSLTRQADTEAFF
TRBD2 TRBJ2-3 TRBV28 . TGTGCCAGCAGTCGGAGCGGGGGGGCTAAAGATACGCAGTATTTT CASSRSGGAKDTQYF
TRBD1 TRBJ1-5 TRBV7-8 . TGTGCCAGCACTACTGACAGGGGGAATCAGCCCCAGCATTTT CASTTDRGNQPQHF
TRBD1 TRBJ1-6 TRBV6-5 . TGTGCCAGCGGAGCCGACAGGGGTGGATCACCCCTCCACTTT CASGADRGGSPLHF
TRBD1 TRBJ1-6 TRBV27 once TGTGCCAGCAGCTACCGACAGGGAATACCCCTCCACTTT CASSYRQGIPLHF
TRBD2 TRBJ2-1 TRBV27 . TGTGCCAGCAGTTTGCCCCAACTAGCGGGAGGCGTCAATGAGCAGTTCTTC CASSLPQLAGGVNEQFF
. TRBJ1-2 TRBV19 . TGTGCCAGTAGCCGGGACATCTACTATGGCTACACCTTC CASSRDIYYGYTF
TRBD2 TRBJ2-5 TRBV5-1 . TGCGCCAGCAGCCGCGGGGGGGCCAGTGAGACCCAGTACTTC CASSRGGASETQYF
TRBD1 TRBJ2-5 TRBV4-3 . TGCGCCAGCAGCCAACTGACAGGGTCGCAAGAGACCCAGTACTTC CASSQLTGSQETQYF
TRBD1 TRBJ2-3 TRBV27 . TGTGCCAGCAGGTGGACAGGGGGCGCATATACGCAGTATTTT CASRWTGGAYTQYF
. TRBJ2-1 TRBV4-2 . TGTGCCAGCAGCCAAGCGGCGGGGCCCTCCTACAATGAGCAGTTCTTC CASSQAAGPSYNEQFF
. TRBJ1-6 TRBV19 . TGTGCCAGTAGTAAAAAAGGGACGGCAGGGGCGAATTCACCCCTCCACTTT CASSKKGTAGANSPLHF
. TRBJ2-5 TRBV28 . TGTGCCAGCAGTTTAAGAGGTCAAGAGACCCAGTACTTC CASSLRGQETQYF
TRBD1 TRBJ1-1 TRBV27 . TGTGCCAGCAGTTTATCGACGGGACAGGGGACCGGGGGAGCTTTCTTT CASSLSTGQGTGGAFF
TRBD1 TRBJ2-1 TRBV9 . TGTGCCAGCAGGGGGGGGACAGGGGGGTTAGGTGAGCAGTTCTTC CASRGGTGGLGEQFF
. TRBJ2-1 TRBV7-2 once TGTGCCAGCAGCTTAGCTTCGAGCTCCTACAATGAGCAGTTCTTC CASSLASSSYNEQFF
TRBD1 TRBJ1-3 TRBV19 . TGTGCCAGTACCCGGGACAGGGAAATTGGAAACACCATATATTTT CASTRDREIGNTIYF
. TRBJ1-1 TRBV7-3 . TGTGCCAGCAGCCCGGTCCCAGGCACTGAAGCTTTCTTT CASSPVPGTEAFF
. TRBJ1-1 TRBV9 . TGTGCCAGCAGCGTGGGGGGGCCTCTTTACACTGAAGCTTTCTTT CASSVGGPLYTEAFF
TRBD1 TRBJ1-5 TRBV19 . TGTGCCAGTAGTGCCCTGGGACAGGGAGAAAATCAGCCCCAGCATTTT CASSALGQGENQPQHF
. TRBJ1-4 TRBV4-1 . TGCGCCAGCAGCCCTAGGGGGGGAGGTGATGAAAAACTGTTTTTT CASSPRGGGDEKLFF
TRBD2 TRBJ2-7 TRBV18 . TGTGCCAGCTCAGCTCCGGGACTAGCGGGGTACGAGCAGTACTTC CASSAPGLAGYEQYF
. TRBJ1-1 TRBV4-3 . TGCGCCAGCAGCCACATGAACACTGAAGCTTTCTTT CASSHMNTEAFF
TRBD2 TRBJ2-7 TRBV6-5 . TGTGCCAGCAGCAGGGGACTAGCGGGGGAGCAGTACTTC CASSRGLAGEQYF
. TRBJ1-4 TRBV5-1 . TGCGCCAGCAGTCTGGGTCCTGCGGGCTTTAATGAAAAACTGTTTTTT CASSLGPAGFNEKLFF
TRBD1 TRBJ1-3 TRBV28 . TGTGCCACCGGGGGACAGGCTGGAAACACCATATATTTT CATGGQAGNTIYF